Below, 30 T cell receptor beta chains from the same sample are listed, as sequenced in a study of CD8 T cells in ankylosing spondylitis. TCRdb redid the calling of the 5' RACE reads with MiXCR, one entry per CDR3 protein. The sample records approximately 150,000 distinct CDR3 sequences, just over 9.5% being singletons. The sequencing sample was made of blood, either unsorted or a sorted T cell fraction (not recorded which). The receptor set was obtained from a female donor with ankylosing spondylitis or in good health (not recorded which).

This clonotype was recorded at least ten times. The chain uses TRBV5-1 and TRBJ2-7; perhaps TRBD1 as D (5 bases). This CDR3 spans 15 amino acids. CDR1 and CDR2 (germline): SGHRS, YFSETQ. V lost 0 bases to trimming and J lost 5 bases, with 15 bases between them. Here the CDR3 DNA reads TGCGCCAGCAGCTTGGACCTGTCTGGGGCTGACGAGCAGTACTTC. Its translation: CASSLDLSGADEQYF.

This clonotype was detected a few times. This chain uses TRBV28 with TRBJ2-7; the match to TRBD2 covers 7 bases. Per germline, CDR1 MDHEN and CDR2 SYDVKM. V was pared by 8 bases and J by 2 bases, with 3 bases of the junction left unmatched. CDR3 length equals 12 residues. CDR3 region: CASGEGPYEQYF. The CDR3 bases are TGTGCCAGCGGGGAGGGCCCCTACGAGCAGTACTTC.

This clonotype turned up a few times. Here the CDR3 DNA reads TGTGCCAGCAGCCTACGGACAGGGATCGGTACAGATACGCAGTATTTT. This codes for CASSLRTGIGTDTQYF. J is TRBJ2-3 and V is TRBV5-8; 8 nucleotides align to TRBD1. Germline V gene lookup returns CDR1 SGHTS and CDR2 YDEGEE. This CDR3 region has 16 residues. V shed 4 bases and J 3 bases; nucleotides not matched to a gene: 10.

This clonotype was counted between two and nine times. The chain joins TRBV29-1 to TRBJ2-1; 11 nucleotides agree with TRBD2. Germline lookup yields CDR1 SQVTM and CDR2 ANQGSEA. CDR3 length equals 15 residues. With 4 bases clipped from V and 7 bases from J, the junction kept 9 bases outside the gene matches. This CDR3 reads CSVGAIAGGPNEQFF. The CDR3 nucleotides are TGCAGCGTTGGGGCGATAGCGGGAGGGCCGAATGAGCAGTTCTTC.

This clonotype was picked up a small number of times. One base away lies a much larger clone, so this may be a sequencing read error. The CDR3 protein is CSAGRGNTGELFF. CDR3 in DNA: TGCAGCGCTGGGAGGGGGAACACCGGGGAGCTGTTTTTT. The chain joins TRBV29-1 to TRBJ2-2; the match to TRBD2 covers 7 bases. The germline V gene has CDR1 SQVTM and CDR2 ANQGSEA. The CDR3 is made up of 13 amino acids. J lost 1 base, V lost 7 bases, and 3 bases had no gene match.

This chain uses TRBV6-2 or TRBV6-3 with TRBJ2-7; no reliable D call. Trimming stripped 2 bases from V and 4 bases from J, with 9 bases between. CDR3 length: 13 amino acids. In germline, CDR1 is MNHEY, CDR2 SVGEGT. The chain's CDR3 is CASSYGFLYEQYF. The CDR3 region has the DNA TGTGCCAGCAGTTACGGCTTCCTATACGAGCAGTACTTC.

The chain uses TRBV9 and TRBJ2-5; D possibly corresponds to TRBD2 (5 bases). Germline lookup yields CDR1 SGDLS and CDR2 YYNGEE. CDR3 length: 13 amino acids. V gave up 3 bases and J gave up 7 bases, with 13 bases separating them. Written as DNA, the CDR3 is TGTGCCAGCAGCGCTTCGGGAAGGCGGACCCAGTACTTC. Translation: CASSASGRRTQYF.

In its sample, this clonotype was seen many times. The chain recombines TRBV7-9 with TRBJ2-3; 7 bases are a match to TRBD2. The CDR3 runs 11 residues. The junction had 0 bases not matched to a gene; V was cut back by 4 bases and J by 8 bases. Germline-derived CDR1 and CDR2 are SEHNR and FQNEAQ (reference sequence). As DNA, the CDR3 is TGTGCCAGCAGCTCGGGGGGTACGCAGTATTTT. Translated: CASSSGGTQYF.

The genes are TRBV9 and TRBJ1-1; 8 nucleotides match TRBD1. The CDR3 is 15 residues long. The V and J ends lost 0 bases and 5 bases, in that order; junction bases with no gene match: 6. Per germline, CDR1 SGDLS and CDR2 YYNGEE. The CDR3 region has the DNA TGTGCCAGCAGCGTAGAAACAGGGGGGTCGACTGAAGCTTTCTTT. Amino acids: CASSVETGGSTEAFF.

This clonotype has more than one count but fewer than ten. The chain couples TRBV10-3 to TRBJ2-7, with D possibly being TRBD2 (6 bases). V was trimmed by 4 bases and J by 6 bases, leaving 13 bases between them. The CDR3 has 13 residues. Germline loops: CDR1 ENHRY, CDR2 SYGVKD. The CDR3 spells CAISAPGEGEQYF. CDR3 sequence (DNA): TGTGCCATCAGTGCTCCGGGAGAAGGCGAGCAGTACTTC.

The chain combines TRBV7-6 with TRBJ1-1; D may be TRBD1 (6 bases). Deletions cut 5 bases from V and 0 bases from J, with 10 bases between. Germline V gene data show CDR1 as SGHVS and CDR2 as FNYEAQ. The CDR3 spans 14 residues. The CDR3 DNA is TGTGCCAGCAGCCTAAGGACAGTGAACACTGAAGCTTTCTTT. It translates to CASSLRTVNTEAFF.

J is TRBJ2-7 and V is TRBV4-1; D is perhaps TRBD1 (7 bases). This CDR3 has 15 residues. CDR1 and CDR2 from the germline V gene are MGHRA and YSYEKL. The germline V and J ends were trimmed by 3 bases and 0 bases, with 12 bases remaining between them. CDR3 DNA sequence: TGCGCCAGCAGCCAGCGGGACAGTAGCTCCTACGAGCAGTACTTC. Encoded protein: CASSQRDSSSYEQYF.

V usage is TRBV5-4 and J usage is TRBJ2-7, with TRBD1 matching over 12 bases. The germline CDR1 and CDR2 sequences are SGHNT and YYREEE (reference sequence). V gave up 4 bases and J gave up 4 bases; unmatched junction bases: 9. The CDR3 is made up of 16 amino acids. CDR3 amino acids: CASSPGQGALSYEQYF. The DNA for the CDR3 is TGTGCCAGCAGCCCGGGACAGGGGGCATTAAGTTACGAGCAGTACTTC.

This clonotype was seen more than once but under ten times. The chain joins TRBV19 to TRBJ1-2, with a tentative D call TRBD1 (5 bases). The CDR3 consists of 11 residues. Germline CDR1 and CDR2: LNHDA and SQIVND (reference sequence). The DNA of the CDR3 is TGTGCTACCGGGACGGCGTTTGGCTACACCTTC. Translation: CATGTAFGYTF.

V and J are TRBV21-1 and TRBJ1-1; the table's D call of TRBD1 was not tested on the DNA. TRBV21-1 is a pseudogene. This CDR3 is 14 amino acids long. DNA for the CDR3: TGTGCCAGCAGCACGGGGGACGTCAACACTGAAGCTTTCTTT. Encoded protein: CASSTGDVNTEAFF.

V gene TRBV12-3 or TRBV12-4 combines with J gene TRBJ2-2, with 11 bases matching TRBD2. This CDR3 has 16 amino acids. Trimming cost V 6 bases and J 5 bases; bases outside gene matches: 8. This CDR3 reads CASRSSSGRRTGELFF. CDR3 bases: TGTGCCAGCAGATCATCTAGCGGGAGGCGGACCGGGGAGCTGTTTTTT.

This clonotype was seen repeatedly, ten times or more. The CDR3: CASSSGLADVETQYF. The CDR3 region has the DNA TGTGCCAGCAGCTCCGGACTAGCGGACGTAGAGACCCAGTACTTC. The chain is built from TRBV11-2 and TRBJ2-5; 10 nucleotides line up with TRBD2. This CDR3 comprises 15 residues. The junction had 6 bases not matched to a gene; V was cut back by 4 bases and J by 4 bases. Germline V lookup: CDR1 SGHAT, CDR2 FQNNGV. Complete variable domain (other parts from reference TRBV11-2 and TRBJ2-5): EAGVAQSPRYKIIEKRQSVAFWCNPISGHATLYWYQQILGQGPKLLIQFQNNGVVDDSQLPKDRFSAERLKGVDSTLKIQPAKLEDSAVYLCASSSGLADVETQYFGPGTRLLVL.

This clonotype has just a few counts. The rearrangement joins TRBV3-1 to TRBJ1-1; possibly TRBD1 for D (6 bases). V was pared by 3 bases and J by 4 bases, with 12 bases between. Germline V gene data show CDR1 as LGHDT and CDR2 as YNNKEL (reference sequence). CDR3 length: 14 residues. CDR3 nucleotide sequence: TGTGCCAGCAGCCAGGACGTCAGGGGCACTGAAGCTTTCTTT. Translated, it gives CASSQDVRGTEAFF.

Ten or more counts support this clonotype. The rearrangement links TRBV12-5 to TRBJ2-1; D gene uncertain. This CDR3 is built from 13 residues. The germline V and J ends were trimmed by 0 bases and 10 bases, with 10 bases remaining between them. CDR1 is LGHNT and CDR2 is FRNRAP in the germline V gene. CDR3 sequence: CASGLVPGWEQFF. CDR3 in DNA: TGTGCTAGTGGTTTGGTACCGGGTTGGGAGCAGTTCTTC.

This clonotype showed up many times. This sequence joins TRBV4-3 and TRBJ1-1; perhaps TRBD1 as D (5 bases). V shed 0 bases and J shed 2 bases, with 13 bases lying between them. The CDR3 totals 16 residues. Germline V lookup: CDR1 LGHNA, CDR2 YSLEER. CDR3 sequence (DNA): TGCGCCAGCAGCCAAGATCGGGACGACAAAAACACTGAAGCTTTCTTT. It is translated as CASSQDRDDKNTEAFF.

V and J are TRBV7-9 and TRBJ2-1; tentative D call: TRBD2 (6 bases). In germline, CDR1 is SEHNR, CDR2 FQNEAQ (reference sequence). With 1 base removed from V and 7 bases from J, the gap between germline ends came to 14 bases. This CDR3 is built from 15 residues. This chain's CDR3 is CASSLDGSAGNEQFF. The CDR3 nucleotides read TGTGCCAGCAGCTTAGATGGTTCCGCGGGGAATGAGCAGTTCTTC.

The table lists this clonotype with a few counts. This chain joins TRBV18 and TRBJ1-5, with D possibly matching TRBD1 (5 bases). V dropped 11 bases and J dropped 3 bases, with 14 bases sitting between them. This CDR3 has 13 amino acids. Germline CDR1 and CDR2: KGHSH and LQKENI. CDR3 coding DNA: TGTGCCTCGAGCCGGGGGTTCAATCAGCCCCAGCATTTT. This translates into CASSRGFNQPQHF.

This clonotype was seen ten or more times. The J gene is TRBJ2-1, the V gene TRBV2, with 9 bases matching TRBD2. The CDR3 consists of 14 residues. V trimming: 8 bases; J trimming: 8 bases; junction bases outside the gene matches: 10. Germline V gene data show CDR1 as SNHLY and CDR2 as FYNNEI. The CDR3, as DNA: TGTGCCAGCTTGACTAGCGGCCGACCCTATGAGCAGTTCTTC. Its translation: CASLTSGRPYEQFF.

The chain couples TRBV14 to TRBJ2-7; maybe TRBD2 (5 bases). Per the germline V gene, CDR1 is SGHDN and CDR2 is FVKESK. Trimming removed 0 bases at V and 6 bases at J, with 24 bases between. The length of the CDR3 is 18 residues. The CDR3 DNA reads as TGTGCCAGCAGCCAAGAGCCCTCTGACTTTTGGGGAGAAGCCGAGCAGTACTTC. Protein: CASSQEPSDFWGEAEQYF. Filled out from reference TRBV14 and TRBJ2-7, the complete variable domain reads EAGVTQFPSHSVIEKGQTVTLRCDPISGHDNLYWYRRVMGKEIKFLLHFVKESKQDESGMPNNRFLAERTGGTYSTLKVQPAELEDSGVYFCASSQEPSDFWGEAEQYFGPGTRLTVT.

This clonotype was detected many times. V gene TRBV20-1 combines with J gene TRBJ2-7, with D possibly matching TRBD1 (6 bases). Germline CDR1 reads DFQATT; CDR2 reads SNEGSKA (reference sequence). The V and J ends lost 3 bases and 4 bases respectively, with 16 bases between them. The CDR3 totals 14 residues. The CDR3 region has the DNA TGCAGTGCTAGGACCGGGACCACAGGGTACGAGCAGTACTTC. Amino acids: CSARTGTTGYEQYF.

This clonotype appeared many times. This chain connects TRBV5-1 to TRBJ2-3, with 8 nucleotides matching TRBD1. The CDR3 is 16 residues long. CDR1 and CDR2 from the germline V gene are SGHRS and YFSETQ. The V segment lost 0 bases and the J segment 0 bases; nucleotides outside the gene matches: 3. The CDR3 loop is CASSLGQGASTDTQYF. As DNA, the CDR3 is TGCGCCAGCAGCTTGGGTCAGGGGGCCAGCACAGATACGCAGTATTTT. Using reference TRBV5-1 and TRBJ2-3 for the parts outside the CDR3, the full variable domain is KAGVTQTPRYLIKTRGQQVTLSCSPISGHRSVSWYQQTPGQGLQFLFEYFSETQRNKGNFPGRFSGRQFSNSRSEMNVSTLELGDSALYLCASSLGQGASTDTQYFGPGTRLTVL.

This chain links TRBV9 with TRBJ2-5, with 7 bases matching TRBD2. The germline CDR1 and CDR2 sequences are SGDLS and YYNGEE. CDR3 length: 15 residues. J gave up 2 bases and V 0 bases, and 4 bases lay outside the gene matches. The CDR3 protein is CASSVDGSGQETQYF. CDR3 bases: TGTGCCAGCAGCGTAGACGGTAGCGGGCAAGAGACCCAGTACTTC.

This clonotype was seen more than once but under ten times. The chain joins TRBV7-6 to TRBJ2-7, with TRBD1 matching over 7 bases. The CDR3 runs to 16 residues. V lost 4 bases to trimming and J lost 1 base; unmatched junction nucleotides: 10. Germline V lookup: CDR1 SGHVS, CDR2 FNYEAQ. The CDR3 DNA is TGTGCCAGCAGCTCTAGATACCGGGACAGTTCCTACGAGCAGTACTTC. This encodes CASSSRYRDSSYEQYF.

A few counts support this clonotype. The rearrangement uses TRBV10-2 and TRBJ2-1; D tentatively fits TRBD1 or TRBD2 (5 bases each). Between the trimmed V and J ends, which lost 3 bases and 10 bases, there was a span of 19 bases. The CDR3 contains 15 residues. Looked up from germline, CDR1 is WSHSY and CDR2 is SAAADI. The CDR3 is CASSDLVGDGPEQFF. CDR3 sequence (DNA): TGCGCCAGCAGTGACCTTGTAGGGGACGGGCCGGAGCAGTTCTTC.

This clonotype was counted between two and nine times. The chain links TRBV20-1 to TRBJ2-1; 7 bases map to TRBD2. The CDR3 length is 14 residues. V was clipped by 2 bases and J by 1 base; unmatched bases: 2. CDR1 DFQATT and CDR2 SNEGSKA come from the germline V gene (reference sequence). The CDR3 sequence: CSARLGGSYNEQFF. The CDR3 DNA is TGCAGTGCTAGACTCGGGGGGTCCTACAATGAGCAGTTCTTC.